These T cell receptor beta chains were read from a single sample in a study of neurological immune-mediated disorders. TCRdb reanalysed the 5' RACE reads using MiXCR and keeps one entry per CDR3 protein. The profile covers under 60,000 distinct CDR3 sequences, with about 25% appearing a single time and 20% to 25% taken by the ten largest. Material for sequencing was PBMCs. These receptors all come from an older woman in good health. CDR3s include the opening cysteine and the closing phenylalanine or tryptophan. A D gene is named only where the DNA matches it firmly. Clone sizes are given selectively: once, few, many, or a class where the clone is expanded.

J | size | V | length | D | CDR3 | DNA
TRBJ2-1 | many | TRBV20-1 | 16 | - | CSARDLAGLFFDEQFF | TGCAGTGCTAGAGATTTGGCGGGACTCTTCTTTGATGAGCAGTTCTTC
TRBJ2-7 | many | TRBV5-6 | 15 | TRBD2 | CASSLGFAGVGEQYF | TGTGCCAGCAGCTTGGGATTCGCGGGAGTGGGTGAGCAGTACTTC
TRBJ2-7 | many | TRBV6-1 | 13 | - | CASKEQGLYEQYF | TGTGCCAGCAAGGAGCAGGGGTTATACGAGCAGTACTTC
TRBJ2-7 | many | TRBV20-1 | 11 | - | CSASPGSEQYF | TGCAGTGCTTCCCCAGGGTCCGAGCAGTACTTC
TRBJ2-5 | many | TRBV7-6 | 14 | TRBD2 | CASSLETLAGSQYF | TGTGCCAGCAGCTTAGAAACACTAGCGGGATCCCAGTACTTC
TRBJ1-4 | many | TRBV6-6 | 14 | - | CASEGPGELGKLFF | TGTGCCAGCGAAGGGCCAGGGGAGTTGGGGAAACTGTTTTTT
TRBJ2-7 | many | TRBV12-3/TRBV12-4 | 14 | - | CASSPYSTLGEQYF | TGTGCCAGCAGCCCCTATTCGACACTAGGCGAGCAGTACTTC
TRBJ2-1 | many | TRBV7-9 | 20 | TRBD2 | CASSLALGTSGRTRYNEQFF | TGTGCCAGCAGCTTAGCGCTGGGGACTAGCGGGAGGACGAGATACAATGAGCAGTTCTTC
TRBJ2-1 | many | TRBV20-1 | 14 | - | CSVGSRRRGNEQFF | TGCAGTGTCGGTTCAAGACGAAGAGGCAATGAGCAGTTCTTC
TRBJ2-4 | few | TRBV15 | 16 | TRBD2 | CATSRFGLASLNIQYF | TGTGCCACCAGCAGATTCGGACTAGCGTCTTTGAACATTCAGTACTTC
TRBJ1-2 | many | TRBV9 | 15 | - | CASSVDHREGYGYTF | TGTGCCAGCAGCGTAGATCACAGAGAAGGCTATGGCTACACCTTC
TRBJ2-2 | - | TRBV20-1 | 15 | TRBD2 | CSALGTSGNTGELFF | TGCAGCGCCCTTGGGACTAGCGGAAACACCGGGGAGCTGTTTTTT
TRBJ1-5 | many | TRBV4-2 | 16 | - | CASSQVEGDSNQPQHF | TGTGCCAGCAGCCAAGTGGAGGGAGACAGCAATCAGCCCCAGCATTTT
TRBJ2-2 | many | TRBV4-1 | 14 | - | CASRRTRETGELFF | TGCGCCAGCAGGCGGACCAGGGAAACCGGGGAGCTGTTTTTT
TRBJ1-5 | many | TRBV7-2 | 17 | - | CASSLEGDTYSNQPQHF | TGTGCCAGCAGCTTAGAGGGGGACACTTATAGCAATCAGCCCCAGCATTTT
TRBJ2-7 | - | TRBV10-3 | 15 | - | CAISERGAHINEQYF | TGTGCCATCAGTGAGCGGGGGGCGCATATCAATGAGCAGTACTTC
TRBJ2-1 | - | TRBV5-1 | 14 | - | CASSLDQVGNEQFF | TGCGCCAGCAGCTTGGATCAGGTCGGGAATGAGCAGTTCTTC
TRBJ2-3 | - | TRBV7-6 | 15 | - | CASSLLVSSTDTQYF | TGTGCCAGCAGCTTACTCGTTTCCAGCACAGATACGCAGTATTTT
TRBJ2-1 | many | TRBV5-6 | 12 | - | CASSLVYNEQFF | TGTGCCAGCAGCTTAGTATACAATGAGCAGTTCTTC
TRBJ2-3 | few | TRBV11-2 | 15 | - | CASSLGLGGADTQYF | TGTGCCAGCAGCCTCGGGTTAGGGGGGGCTGATACGCAGTATTTT
TRBJ1-3 | many | TRBV29-1 | 14 | - | CSVMPQGTGNTIYF | TGCAGCGTGATGCCCCAAGGGACTGGAAACACCATATATTTT
TRBJ2-1 | many | TRBV7-6 | 13 | - | CASSLLALNEQFF | TGTGCCAGCAGCTTATTAGCCCTGAATGAGCAGTTCTTC
TRBJ2-3 | many | TRBV5-1 | 15 | - | CASRDTGISTDTQYF | TGCGCCAGCAGGGACACAGGGATAAGCACAGATACGCAGTATTTT
TRBJ2-5 | many | TRBV5-1 | 14 | - | CASSLTPDQETQYF | TGCGCCAGCAGCTTGACGCCAGACCAAGAGACCCAGTACTTC
TRBJ2-7 | many | TRBV5-1 | 14 | - | CASSLRQGPDEQYF | TGCGCCAGCAGCTTGCGGCAGGGGCCGGACGAGCAGTACTTC
TRBJ2-7 | many | TRBV7-2 | 15 | TRBD1 | CASSRAPGQGSGQYF | TGTGCCAGCAGTCGCGCTCCGGGACAGGGGTCGGGGCAGTACTTC
TRBJ1-2 | many | TRBV6-6 | 12 | - | CASSYSRTSYTF | TGTGCCAGCAGTTACTCAAGGACCAGCTACACCTTC
TRBJ2-7 | many | TRBV11-2 | 15 | - | CASSLAGQGGLEQYF | TGTGCCAGCAGCTTAGCCGGGCAGGGAGGACTCGAGCAGTACTTC
TRBJ2-2 | many | TRBV12-3/TRBV12-4 | 17 | TRBD2 | CASSSRRTSGRTGELFF | TGTGCCAGCAGTTCCCGCCGGACTAGCGGGAGGACCGGGGAGCTGTTTTTT
TRBJ2-5 | - | TRBV5-5 | 14 | - | CANSLLGTQETQYF | TGTGCCAACAGCCTCTTAGGGACCCAAGAGACCCAGTACTTC
TRBJ2-1 | many | TRBV4-1 | 14 | - | CASSQGSSYNEQFF | TGCGCCAGCAGCCAAGGATCATCCTACAATGAGCAGTTCTTC
TRBJ2-5 | many | TRBV5-6 | 16 | TRBD1 | CASSLGGQANQETQYF | TGTGCCAGCAGCTTGGGAGGACAGGCCAACCAAGAGACCCAGTACTTC
TRBJ2-3 | many | TRBV5-1 | 15 | TRBD1 | CASSLAPGGMDTQYF | TGCGCCAGCAGCTTGGCCCCAGGGGGCATGGATACGCAGTATTTT
TRBJ2-3 | many | TRBV28 | 15 | - | CASSFMGSGPDTQYF | TGTGCCAGCAGTTTTATGGGGAGCGGGCCAGATACGCAGTATTTT
TRBJ2-2 | few | TRBV19 | 13 | - | CASSIPNTGELFF | TGTGCCAGTAGTATTCCAAACACCGGGGAGCTGTTTTTT
TRBJ2-2 | many | TRBV3-1 | 14 | TRBD1 | CASSQDTGAGELFF | TGTGCCAGCAGCCAAGATACAGGGGCCGGGGAGCTGTTTTTT
TRBJ2-7 | once | TRBV29-1 | 15 | TRBD1 | CSVSPGTGLTYEQYF | TGCAGCGTTAGTCCCGGGACAGGCCTAACCTACGAGCAGTACTTC
TRBJ1-2 | many | TRBV7-2 | 14 | - | CASSPGQGLYGYTF | TGTGCCAGCAGCCCGGGTCAGGGGCTCTATGGCTACACCTTC
TRBJ1-1 | - | TRBV5-1 | 14 | - | CASSLTGWDTEAFF | TGCGCCAGCAGCTTGACAGGGTGGGACACTGAAGCTTTCTTT
TRBJ2-3 | - | TRBV11-2 | 17 | TRBD2 | CASSLDETSAGTDTQYF | TGTGCCAGCAGCCTAGATGAAACTAGCGCAGGCACAGATACGCAGTATTTT
TRBJ2-3 | many | TRBV7-8 | 15 | - | CASSPRGGVTDTQYF | TGTGCCAGCAGCCCTAGGGGGGGAGTAACAGATACGCAGTATTTT
TRBJ2-5 | few | TRBV7-9 | 14 | TRBD1 | CASSPGQGQETQYF | TGTGCCAGCAGCCCGGGACAGGGGCAAGAGACCCAGTACTTC
TRBJ2-3 | - | TRBV20-1 | 13 | - | CSASPLIADTQYF | TGCAGTGCTTCCCCCTTAATAGCAGATACGCAGTATTTT
TRBJ1-4 | - | TRBV28 | 16 | - | CASSLLEAGLNEKLFF | TGTGCCAGCAGTCTCCTCGAGGCAGGGCTTAATGAAAAACTGTTTTTT
TRBJ2-2 | many | TRBV10-3 | 16 | - | CAISDSGTRNTGELFF | TGTGCCATCAGTGACTCCGGGACAAGAAACACCGGGGAGCTGTTTTTT
TRBJ2-7 | - | TRBV10-3 | 14 | TRBD1 | CAINNRDRAYEQYF | TGTGCCATCAATAACAGGGACAGAGCCTACGAGCAGTACTTC
TRBJ2-7 | large | TRBV6-5 | 13 | TRBD1 | CASSADRALEQYF | TGTGCCAGCAGTGCGGACAGGGCTCTCGAGCAGTACTTC
TRBJ2-1 | many | TRBV29-1 | 16 | - | CSVAPPGRSSYNEQFF | TGCAGCGTTGCCCCCCCGGGACGGAGCTCCTACAATGAGCAGTTCTTC
TRBJ1-5 | - | TRBV5-1 | 16 | TRBD1 | CASSLGGQGLGQPQHF | TGCGCCAGCAGCTTGGGTGGACAGGGGCTGGGTCAGCCCCAGCATTTT
TRBJ2-7 | many | TRBV7-3 | 14 | - | CASSLEGRGHEQYF | TGTGCCAGCAGCTTAGAGGGAAGGGGCCACGAGCAGTACTTC
TRBJ2-1 | many | TRBV5-1 | 17 | TRBD1 | CASSFFPDRGSYNEQFF | TGCGCCAGCAGCTTTTTTCCCGACAGGGGCTCCTACAATGAGCAGTTCTTC
TRBJ2-3 | - | TRBV29-1 | 13 | - | CSVRGGALDTQYF | TGCAGCGTAAGAGGGGGGGCCTTAGATACGCAGTATTTT
TRBJ1-3 | many | TRBV7-2 | 14 | TRBD1 | CASSWPLQGNTIYF | TGTGCCAGCAGCTGGCCATTACAGGGGAACACCATATATTTT
TRBJ2-1 | - | TRBV11-1 | 16 | TRBD2 | CASSLRAGASYNEQFF | TGTGCCAGCAGCTTAAGGGCGGGAGCATCCTACAATGAGCAGTTCTTC